The 5 T cell receptor beta chains presented below share a single source sample, sequenced in a study of beta chain features in type 1 diabetes. Findings and caveats of the study: Moderately but significantly shorter TCRB CDR3s were found in Type 1 diabetes patients in all four CD4+ subsets.

Their cognate antigens are unknown. TCRB transcripts that were expressed got sequenced, as all of the isolated RNA had been reverse transcribed. Profiled with immunoSEQ multiplex PCR; TCRdb holds only in-frame clones, not every one. This sample has 150,000 to 200,000 clones; roughly 63% occur once, and the top ten carry approximately 0.09%. Sample: naive CD4+ T cells from blood. The receptors derive from a man younger than 45 with type 1 diabetes.

The J gene is TRBJ2-6, the V gene TRBV11-2, with D perhaps given as TRBD1 or TRBD2 (5 bases each). V gave up 5 bases and J gave up 1 base, with 12 bases separating them. CDR1 SGHAT and CDR2 FQNNGV come from the germline V gene. This CDR3 region has 16 residues. CDR3 DNA: TGTGCCAGCAGCGACCGATGGGGGTCTGGGGCCAACGTCCTGACTTTC. Protein: CASSDRWGSGANVLTF.

The chain is built from TRBV25-1 and TRBJ2-5; D is unresolved. CDR1 and CDR2 from the germline V gene are MGHDK and SYGVNS. This CDR3 contains 11 residues. Trimming left V 1 base short and J 5 bases short, with 2 bases between. CDR3 protein: CASSESETQYF. CDR3 bases: TGTGCCAGCAGTGAATCGGAGACCCAGTACTTC.

This clone was recorded once. The chain uses TRBV9 and TRBJ2-3; D is tentatively TRBD1 or TRBD2 (6 bases each). This CDR3 spans 15 amino acids. V dropped 0 bases and J dropped 2 bases, with 10 bases sitting between them. In germline, CDR1 is SGDLS, CDR2 YYNGEE. CDR3 bases: TGTGCCAGCAGCGTAGCGGGGGCCAACACAGATACGCAGTATTTT. It specifies CASSVAGANTDTQYF.

This clone was picked up a small number of times. The J gene is TRBJ1-3, the V gene TRBV30; maybe TRBD1 (5 bases). CDR1 is GTSNPN and CDR2 is SVGIG in the germline V gene (reference sequence). The CDR3 spans 14 residues. Trimming took off 2 bases at V and 2 bases at J, with 10 bases between the two ends. CDR3 in amino acids: CAWSLQDAGNTIYF. CDR3 nucleotide sequence: TGTGCCTGGAGTTTACAGGACGCTGGAAACACCATATATTTT.

The chain combines TRBV18 with TRBJ2-7, with D perhaps matching TRBD1 (5 bases). Germline values: CDR1 KGHSH, CDR2 LQKENI. This CDR3 has 14 residues. Deletions cut 3 bases from V and 0 bases from J, with 9 bases between. The CDR3 protein is CASSPPGISYEQYF. The DNA for the CDR3 is TGTGCCAGCTCACCCCCAGGGATCTCCTACGAGCAGTACTTC.